This entry features one T cell receptor beta chain sequence. The V gene end was trimmed by 4 bases and the J gene end by 7 bases; junction bases not matched to a gene: 5. CDR1 SGHTA and CDR2 FQGTGA come from the germline V gene. The CDR3 spans 13 residues. The protocol was immunoSEQ multiplex PCR, while the TCRdb copy is restricted to in-frame clones and leaves out a portion. This table holds 48,000 or so clones, approximately 85% found once. This sample was included in a study of OX40 agonist ivuxolimab in advanced cancers. Material: CD4+ or CD8+ T cells sorted from blood, obtained in a trial of the OX40 agonist ivuxolimab. The chain employs TRBV7-3 and TRBJ1-1; 8 nucleotides agree with TRBD1. The receptor was isolated from an adult with an advanced solid tumor such as melanoma, head and neck, liver or kidney cancer. CDR3 bases: TGTGCCAGCAGCTATACGACAGGGGATGAAGCTTTCTTT. This translates into CASSYTTGDEAFF.